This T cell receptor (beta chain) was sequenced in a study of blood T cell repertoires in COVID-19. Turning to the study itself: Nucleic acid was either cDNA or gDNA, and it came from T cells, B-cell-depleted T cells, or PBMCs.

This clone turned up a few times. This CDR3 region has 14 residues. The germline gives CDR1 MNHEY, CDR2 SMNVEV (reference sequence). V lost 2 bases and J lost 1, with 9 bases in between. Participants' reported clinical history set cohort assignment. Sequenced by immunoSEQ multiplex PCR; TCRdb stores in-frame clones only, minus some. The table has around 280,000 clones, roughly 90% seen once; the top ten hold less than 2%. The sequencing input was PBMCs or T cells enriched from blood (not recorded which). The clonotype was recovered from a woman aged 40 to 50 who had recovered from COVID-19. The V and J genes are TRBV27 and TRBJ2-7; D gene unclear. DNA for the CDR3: TGTGCCAGCAGTTTAGGCCTTCGATCCTACGAGCAGTACTTC. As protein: CASSLGLRSYEQYF.